The 19 T cell receptor beta chains given below trace back to one sample, sequenced in a study of identical twins. TCRdb passed the 5' RACE reads through MiXCR, listing each CDR3 protein once. In the table there are hundreds of thousands of distinct CDR3 sequences, approximately 6% of which are singletons. The sample consisted of naive T cells sorted from blood. The receptors were gathered from a man between 18 and 35 years old in good health.

In its sample, this clonotype was seen many times. The chain carries TRBV5-8 and TRBJ2-1; possibly TRBD2 for D (5 bases). The length of the CDR3 is 14 residues. Trimming removed 2 bases from V and 7 bases from J, with 13 bases in between. The germline V gene encodes CDR1 SGHTS and CDR2 YDEGEE. The CDR3 nucleotides read TGTGCCAGCAGCTTTTTCCGTGCGGGTAATGAGCAGTTCTTC. Translated, it gives CASSFFRAGNEQFF.

A few counts support this clonotype. V usage is TRBV20-1 and J usage is TRBJ2-3; maybe TRBD2 (6 bases). V was cut by 6 bases and J by 0 bases, with 10 bases left in between. The CDR3 is 13 amino acids. Germline CDR1 and CDR2: DFQATT and SNEGSKA (reference sequence). CDR3 in DNA: TGCAGTGCGGGACGGGGGAGCACAGATACGCAGTATTTT. Protein sequence: CSAGRGSTDTQYF.

V gene TRBV11-2 combines with J gene TRBJ2-1; D might be TRBD1 (6 bases). Trimming left V 1 base short and J 12 bases short, with 19 bases between. The CDR3 is 15 amino acids. Germline assignment: CDR1 SGHAT and CDR2 FQNNGV. The DNA of the CDR3 is TGTGCCAGCAGCTTAGGAAGGGACACAATGTTTGGGCAGTTCTTC. Translating it yields CASSLGRDTMFGQFF.

This clonotype was observed at least ten times. V and J are TRBV24-1 and TRBJ2-3; 7 bases map to TRBD1. J lost 1 base, V lost 2 bases, and 8 bases had no gene match. This CDR3 comprises 17 residues. CDR1 and CDR2 from the germline V gene are KGHDR and SFDVKD. Here the CDR3 DNA reads TGTGCCACCAGTGATTCTTTACAGGGGCCGGGCACAGATACGCAGTATTTT. It specifies CATSDSLQGPGTDTQYF.

This clonotype was counted between two and nine times. The chain has TRBV11-2 and TRBJ2-3; D possibly corresponds to TRBD1 (6 bases). The V end lost 4 bases, the J end lost 3 bases, and 11 bases lay between the germline ends. This CDR3 comprises 14 residues. The V gene's germline CDR1 is SGHAT and CDR2 FQNNGV. CDR3 sequence: CASSSIRGTDTQYF. The CDR3 nucleotides are TGTGCCAGCAGCTCCATTAGGGGGACAGATACGCAGTATTTT.

This clonotype was seen a few times. This chain connects TRBV4-1 to TRBJ2-5; D not resolved. The CDR3 covers 16 residues. Between the trimmed V and J ends, which lost 1 base and 2 bases, there was a span of 14 bases. CDR1 is MGHRA, CDR2 YSYEKL, per germline. CDR3 DNA: TGCGCCAGCAGCCAAGTTGTTTTCAGAAAACAAGAGACCCAGTACTTC. Translation: CASSQVVFRKQETQYF.

This clonotype was recorded at least ten times. The chain carries TRBV7-9 and TRBJ1-5; D gene unclear. Germline CDR1 SEHNR, CDR2 FQNEAQ (reference sequence). This CDR3 region has 12 residues. Trimming cost V 6 bases and J 3 bases, with 6 bases left between them. CDR3 DNA: TGTGCCAGCAGTTTCCCCAATCAGCCCCAGCATTTT. The encoded protein is CASSFPNQPQHF.

This clonotype has at least ten counts. The chain recombines TRBV12-3 or TRBV12-4 with TRBJ1-5, with D unresolved. Trimming removed 5 bases from V and 4 bases from J, with 9 bases in between. The CDR3 covers 13 residues. The CDR3 nucleotides are TGTGCCAGCAGTCGAGGACCTAATCAGCCCCAGCATTTT. This translates into CASSRGPNQPQHF.

There are many counts of this clonotype. The chain combines TRBV29-1 with TRBJ2-3, with D hard to call. The CDR3 extends over 15 amino acids. Trimming pared 5 bases from V and 3 bases from J, leaving 18 bases between. Germline CDR1 and CDR2: SQVTM and ANQGSEA. CDR3 bases: TGCAGCGTTACTCGGTGGGCAGATGGGACAGATACGCAGTATTTT. It encodes CSVTRWADGTDTQYF.

This clonotype was recorded many times. This chain links TRBV7-8 with TRBJ2-7; no clear D gene. This CDR3 contains 13 residues. V was trimmed by 2 bases and J by 3 bases, leaving 8 bases between them. Looked up from germline, CDR1 is SGHVS and CDR2 is FQNEAQ. The CDR3 DNA reads as TGTGCCAGCAGCTTAAAGGTAGACTACGAGCAGTACTTC. Residues: CASSLKVDYEQYF.

This clonotype was recorded at least ten times. J is TRBJ2-1 and V is TRBV15; possibly TRBD1 for D (6 bases). This CDR3 is 14 amino acids long. Trimming took off 5 bases at V and 5 bases at J, with 13 bases between the two ends. Per germline, CDR1 LNHNV and CDR2 YYDKDF (reference sequence). CDR3 loop: CATSRGGPDNEQFF. DNA of the CDR3: TGTGCCACCAGCCGTGGGGGCCCTGACAATGAGCAGTTCTTC. Full variable domain (missing parts from reference TRBV15 and TRBJ2-1): DAMVIQNPRYQVTQFGKPVTLSCSQTLNHNVMYWYQQKSSQAPKLLFHYYDKDFNNEADTPDNFQSRRPNTSFCFLDIRSPGLGDTAMYLCATSRGGPDNEQFFGPGTRLTVL.

The table lists this clonotype with a few counts. The gene calls are TRBV5-1 and TRBJ1-6; 7 nucleotides line up with TRBD1. Germline-derived CDR1 and CDR2 are SGHRS and YFSETQ. This CDR3 is 16 amino acids long. V lost 4 bases to trimming and J lost 10 bases; unmatched junction nucleotides: 14. The chain's CDR3 is CASSTSDRVLLSPLHF. CDR3 sequence (DNA): TGCGCCAGCAGCACCTCCGACAGGGTGCTTTTATCACCCCTCCACTTT.

This clonotype showed up many times. The germline gene is not matched at one end of the junction; a read error may be the cause. The chain uses TRBV5-1 and TRBJ2-7; TRBD1 matches 10 bases. This CDR3 contains 14 residues. Germline CDR1 and CDR2: SGHRS and YFSETQ. The DNA of the CDR3 is TGTGCCAGCAGCTTAGGGGACAGGGGCTACGAGCAGTACTTC. Translation gives CASSLGDRGYEQYF.

The chain couples TRBV5-1 to TRBJ1-5; tentatively, D is TRBD1 (6 bases). The CDR3 loop spans 14 amino acids. Germline CDR1 SGHRS, CDR2 YFSETQ. The V end was cut by 4 bases, the J end by 7 bases, with 15 bases between. The CDR3 reads CASSAGHKDQPQHF. The CDR3 bases are TGCGCCAGCAGCGCGGGACATAAGGACCAGCCCCAGCATTTT.

The chain uses TRBV7-9 and TRBJ2-1; weak D call: TRBD2 (5 bases). With 5 bases removed from V and 2 bases from J, the gap between germline ends came to 16 bases. The CDR3 covers 16 residues. CDR1 is SEHNR and CDR2 is FQNEAQ in the germline V gene (reference sequence). CDR3 sequence: CASSPLVLSAYNEQFF. Here the CDR3 DNA reads TGTGCCAGCAGCCCTCTCGTCCTTAGCGCCTACAATGAGCAGTTCTTC.

This clonotype was seen a handful of times. The V and J genes are TRBV5-1 and TRBJ2-2; D might be TRBD2 (6 bases). This CDR3 is built from 14 residues. The V and J ends lost 4 bases and 6 bases respectively, with 13 bases between them. Germline V gene sequence: CDR1 SGHRS, CDR2 YFSETQ. The CDR3 sequence: CASSNGGVPGELFF. Here the CDR3 DNA reads TGCGCCAGCAGCAATGGAGGGGTCCCCGGGGAGCTGTTTTTT.

With respect to this clonotype: A much larger clone lies one base from this, so it may be a read error. The chain links TRBV7-9 to TRBJ2-3, with 11 bases fitting TRBD2. Losses at the gene ends were 4 bases for V and 6 bases for J; bases not matched to a gene: 3. From germline, CDR1 is SEHNR and CDR2 FQNEAQ (reference sequence). This CDR3 spans 14 amino acids. This CDR3 reads CASSSTSGMDTQYF. CDR3 DNA: TGTGCCAGCAGCTCGACTAGCGGGATGGATACGCAGTATTTT.

The V gene is TRBV9, the J gene TRBJ2-1; no reliable D call. CDR3 length equals 19 residues. Germline lookup yields CDR1 SGDLS and CDR2 YYNGEE. The V end was cut by 0 bases, the J end by 1 base, with 20 bases between. Here the CDR3 reads CASSVGSRFDSPSYNEQFF. The CDR3 nucleotides read TGTGCCAGCAGCGTAGGTTCTAGGTTCGACTCCCCATCCTACAATGAGCAGTTCTTC. Drawing the rest from reference TRBV9 and TRBJ2-1, the complete variable domain is DSGVTQTPKHLITATGQRVTLRCSPRSGDLSVYWYQQSLDQGLQFLIQYYNGEERAKGNILERFSAQQFPDLHSELNLSSLELGDSALYFCASSVGSRFDSPSYNEQFFGPGTRLTVL.

This clonotype has ten or more counts. The V gene is TRBV6-1, the J gene TRBJ2-1, with TRBD2 as a possible D gene (6 bases). Trimming removed 5 bases at V and 3 bases at J, with 11 bases between. The germline V gene has CDR1 MNHNS and CDR2 SASEGT. The CDR3 runs 14 residues. The chain's CDR3 is CASSRGRNYNEQFF. As DNA, the CDR3 is TGTGCCAGCAGTCGGGGGAGGAACTACAATGAGCAGTTCTTC.